Listed below are T cell receptor beta chains from one sample, sequenced in a study of shared clonotypes between healthy human individuals. The protocol was immunoSEQ multiplex PCR, while the TCRdb copy is restricted to in-frame clones and leaves out a portion. The table shows around 510,000 clones, with about 96% occurring only once. The sequencing sample was made of naive CD4+ T cells sorted from blood. The receptors were gathered from a woman younger than 45 in good health. Both conserved end residues are trimmed from each CDR3. For some rows the clone size is stated as once, few or many, or as a class when expanded; others skip it.

TRBV29-1	NA	TRBJ1-2	SAEQGWDGYT
TRBV5-1	few	TRBJ1-4	ASSPGQGEEKLF
TRBV4-1	few	TRBJ1-1	ASSEKAVNTEAF
TRBV27	NA	TRBJ1-1	ASSTRQNTEAF
TRBV10-1	NA	TRBJ2-3	ASSESSGQDTQY
TRBV28	NA	TRBJ2-1	ASRRDRGLGLAGGSSYNEQF
TRBV5-1	NA	TRBJ1-2	ASSLVLGGTNYGYT
TRBV4-1	NA	TRBJ2-5	ASSQGEGRQSRGIVETQY
TRBV27	NA	TRBJ2-2	ASSSNTGELF
TRBV5-8	NA	TRBJ2-5	ASSHRQGKTQY
TRBV2	once	TRBJ2-3	ASRTTDTQY
TRBV5-4	NA	TRBJ1-4	ASSLTSGTLNEKLF
TRBV5-8	NA	TRBJ1-2	ASSSGGQTYGYT